This TCR beta chain was sequenced for a study of T cell responses to AZD1222 COVID-19 vaccine. Study at large: Second-dose intervals of approximately 4 or approximately 12 weeks were pooled.

About this clone itself: As yet, its antigen is unknown.

CDR3 size: 14 residues. Looked up from germline, CDR1 is LNHDA and CDR2 is SQIVND (reference sequence). Trimming stripped 3 bases from V and 5 bases from J, with 14 bases between. Findings and caveats of the study: Along spike, vaccine-associated CD4 TCRs were found throughout, with dominance at 160-218 and 743-854. The study found Spike-specific TCR breadth and depth rose after two AZD1222 doses. Sampling captured repertoires only after the peak T cell response.

The method was immunoSEQ multiplex PCR; TCRdb's version includes in-frame clones alone and lacks a portion of them. Of about 150,000 clones detected, 90% appear once; the ten largest clones hold 1.5%. Source: peripheral blood, taken on day 0 of AZD1222 vaccination. V and J are TRBV19 and TRBJ2-7; D is perhaps TRBD1 (6 bases). This clonotype originated in an adult in good health. CDR3 DNA: TGTGCCAGTAGTATCTCACAGGGCCCCCACGAGCAGTACTTC. It encodes CASSISQGPHEQYF.